Below, one T cell receptor (beta chain) is given with its context. This CDR3 is also generated by other DNA sequences in the sample. The data were obtained in a study of blood T cell repertoires in COVID-19. Germline V CDR1 and CDR2: MNHEY, SVGAGI. V was trimmed by 2 bases and J by 4 bases, leaving 12 bases between them. The CDR3 extends over 14 amino acids. Authors' analysis steps: Reference gene primer amplification gave estimated nucleated cell counts. Generated by immunoSEQ multiplex PCR, the TCRdb table keeps only in-frame clones and is missing some. V and J calls and clone size are those listed in that table; D and trimming were worked out from the DNA. The sample includes hundreds of thousands of clones, 75% to 90% seen only once; the top ten take around 0.95%.

V gene TRBV6-5 combines with J gene TRBJ2-7; perhaps TRBD2 as D (6 bases). This TCR derives from a man aged 18 to 35 with COVID-19, enrolled during active disease. Sequencing used peripheral blood. Here the CDR3 DNA reads TGTGCCAGCAGTTACGGCGGGGCCTCTTACGAGCAGTACTTC. Translated, it gives CASSYGGASYEQYF.